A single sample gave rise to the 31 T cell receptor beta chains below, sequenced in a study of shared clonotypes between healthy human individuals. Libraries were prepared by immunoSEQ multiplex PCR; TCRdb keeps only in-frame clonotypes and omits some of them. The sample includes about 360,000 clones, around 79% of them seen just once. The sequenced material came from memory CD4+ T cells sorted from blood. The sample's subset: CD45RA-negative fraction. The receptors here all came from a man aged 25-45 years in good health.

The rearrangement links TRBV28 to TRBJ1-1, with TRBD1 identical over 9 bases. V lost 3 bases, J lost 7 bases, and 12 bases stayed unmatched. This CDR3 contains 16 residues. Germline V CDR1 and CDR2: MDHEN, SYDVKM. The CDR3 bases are TGTGCCAGCAGTTTTCTGACAGGGGGGGGTGGTGGTGAAGCTTTCTTT. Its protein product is CASSFLTGGGGGEAFF.

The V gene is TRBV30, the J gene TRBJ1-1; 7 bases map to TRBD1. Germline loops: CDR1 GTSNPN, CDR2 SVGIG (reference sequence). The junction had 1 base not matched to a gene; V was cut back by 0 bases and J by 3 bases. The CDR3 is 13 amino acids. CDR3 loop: CAWSVGTDTEAFF. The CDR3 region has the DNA TGTGCCTGGAGTGTCGGGACAGACACTGAAGCTTTCTTT.

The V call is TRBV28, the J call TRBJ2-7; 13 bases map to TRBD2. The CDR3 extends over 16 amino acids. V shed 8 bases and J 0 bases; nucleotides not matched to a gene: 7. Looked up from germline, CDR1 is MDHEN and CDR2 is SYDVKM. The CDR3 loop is CASLIGTSGNSYEQYF. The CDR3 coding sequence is TGTGCCAGCCTAATCGGGACTAGCGGGAACTCCTACGAGCAGTACTTC.

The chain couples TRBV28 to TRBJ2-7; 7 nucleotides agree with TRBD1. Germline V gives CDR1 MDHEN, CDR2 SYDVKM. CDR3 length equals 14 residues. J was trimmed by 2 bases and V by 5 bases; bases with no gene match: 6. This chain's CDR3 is CASSRQGSTYEQYF. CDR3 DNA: TGTGCCAGCAGTAGACAGGGATCTACCTACGAGCAGTACTTC.

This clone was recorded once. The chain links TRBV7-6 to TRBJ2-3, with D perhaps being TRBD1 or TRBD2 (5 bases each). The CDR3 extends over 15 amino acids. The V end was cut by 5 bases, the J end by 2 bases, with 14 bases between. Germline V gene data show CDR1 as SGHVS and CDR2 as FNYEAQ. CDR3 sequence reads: CASSRGSVTTDTQYF. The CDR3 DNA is TGTGCCAGCAGCAGGGGTAGCGTCACCACAGATACGCAGTATTTT.

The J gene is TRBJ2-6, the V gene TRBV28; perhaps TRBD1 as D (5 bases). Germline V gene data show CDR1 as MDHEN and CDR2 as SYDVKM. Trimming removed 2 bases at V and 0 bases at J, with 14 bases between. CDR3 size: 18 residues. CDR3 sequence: CASSLRRQTLSGANVLTF. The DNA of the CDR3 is TGTGCCAGCAGTTTACGCCGACAGACTCTCTCTGGGGCCAACGTCCTGACTTTC.

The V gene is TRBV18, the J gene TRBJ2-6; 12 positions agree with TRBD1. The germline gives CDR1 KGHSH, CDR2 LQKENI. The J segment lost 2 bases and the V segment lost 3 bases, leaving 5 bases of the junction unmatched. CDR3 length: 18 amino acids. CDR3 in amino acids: CASSPQGTGGAGANVLTF. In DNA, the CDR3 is TGTGCCAGCTCACCCCAAGGGACAGGGGGCGCTGGGGCCAACGTCCTGACTTTC.

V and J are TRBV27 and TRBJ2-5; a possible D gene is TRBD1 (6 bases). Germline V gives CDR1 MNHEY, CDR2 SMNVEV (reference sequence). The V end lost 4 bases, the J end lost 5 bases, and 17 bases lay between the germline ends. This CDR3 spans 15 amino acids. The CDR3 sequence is CASSYRALMRETQYF. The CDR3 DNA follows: TGTGCCAGCAGTTACAGGGCCCTGATGCGGGAGACCCAGTACTTC.

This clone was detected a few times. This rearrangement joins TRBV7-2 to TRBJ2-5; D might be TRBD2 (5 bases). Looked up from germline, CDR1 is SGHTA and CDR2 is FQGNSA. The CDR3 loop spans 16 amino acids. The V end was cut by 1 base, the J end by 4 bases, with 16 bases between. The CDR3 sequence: CASSLDGGRKGETQYF. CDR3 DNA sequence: TGTGCCAGCAGCTTAGATGGAGGCAGAAAGGGAGAGACCCAGTACTTC.

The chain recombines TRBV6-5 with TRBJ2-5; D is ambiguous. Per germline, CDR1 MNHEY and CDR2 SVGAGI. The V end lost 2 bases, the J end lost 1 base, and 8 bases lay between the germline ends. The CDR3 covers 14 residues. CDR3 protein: CASSYDGIQETQYF. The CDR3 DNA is TGTGCCAGCAGTTACGACGGCATCCAAGAGACCCAGTACTTC.

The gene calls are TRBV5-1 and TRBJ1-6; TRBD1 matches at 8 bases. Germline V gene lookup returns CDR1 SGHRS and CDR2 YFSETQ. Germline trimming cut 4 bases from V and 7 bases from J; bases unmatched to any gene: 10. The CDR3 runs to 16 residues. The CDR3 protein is CASSRGQAKVNSPLHF. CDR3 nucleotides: TGCGCCAGCAGCAGGGGACAGGCTAAAGTCAATTCACCCCTCCACTTT. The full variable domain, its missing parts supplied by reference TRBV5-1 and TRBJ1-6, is KAGVTQTPRYLIKTRGQQVTLSCSPISGHRSVSWYQQTPGQGLQFLFEYFSETQRNKGNFPGRFSGRQFSNSRSEMNVSTLELGDSALYLCASSRGQAKVNSPLHFGNGTRLTVT.

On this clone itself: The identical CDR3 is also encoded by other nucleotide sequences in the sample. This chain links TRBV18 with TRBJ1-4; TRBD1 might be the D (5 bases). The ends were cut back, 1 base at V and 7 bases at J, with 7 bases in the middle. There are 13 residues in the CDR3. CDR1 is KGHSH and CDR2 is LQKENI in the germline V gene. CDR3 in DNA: TGTGCCAGCTCACCACGGCAGGGTGAAAAACTGTTTTTT. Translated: CASSPRQGEKLFF.

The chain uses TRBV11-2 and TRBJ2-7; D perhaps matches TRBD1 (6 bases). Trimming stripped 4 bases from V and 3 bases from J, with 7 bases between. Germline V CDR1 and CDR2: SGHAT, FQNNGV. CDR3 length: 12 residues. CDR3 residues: CASSSQGYEQYF. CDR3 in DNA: TGTGCCAGCAGCTCACAGGGCTACGAGCAGTACTTC.

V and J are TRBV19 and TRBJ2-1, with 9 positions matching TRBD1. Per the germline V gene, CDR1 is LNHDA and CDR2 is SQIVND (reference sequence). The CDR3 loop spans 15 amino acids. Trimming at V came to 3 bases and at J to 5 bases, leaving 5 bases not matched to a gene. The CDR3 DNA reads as TGTGCCAGTAGTATCCCGGGACAGGGTCACAATGAGCAGTTCTTC. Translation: CASSIPGQGHNEQFF.

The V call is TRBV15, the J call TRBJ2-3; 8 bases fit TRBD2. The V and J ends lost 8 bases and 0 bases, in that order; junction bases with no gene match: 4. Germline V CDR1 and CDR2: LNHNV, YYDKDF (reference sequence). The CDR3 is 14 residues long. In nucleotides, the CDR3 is TGTGCCACCGGTCGGGAGGGCAGCACAGATACGCAGTATTTT. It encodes CATGREGSTDTQYF. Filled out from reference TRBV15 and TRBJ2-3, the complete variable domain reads DAMVIQNPRYQVTQFGKPVTLSCSQTLNHNVMYWYQQKSSQAPKLLFHYYDKDFNNEADTPDNFQSRRPNTSFCFLDIRSPGLGDTAMYLCATGREGSTDTQYFGPGTRLTVL.

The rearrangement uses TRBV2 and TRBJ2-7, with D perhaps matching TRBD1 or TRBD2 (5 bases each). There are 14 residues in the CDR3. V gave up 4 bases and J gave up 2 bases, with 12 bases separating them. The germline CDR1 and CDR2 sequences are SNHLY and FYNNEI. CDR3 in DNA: TGTGCCAGCAGTGCTGGGGGAGCCACCTACGAGCAGTACTTC. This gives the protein CASSAGGATYEQYF.

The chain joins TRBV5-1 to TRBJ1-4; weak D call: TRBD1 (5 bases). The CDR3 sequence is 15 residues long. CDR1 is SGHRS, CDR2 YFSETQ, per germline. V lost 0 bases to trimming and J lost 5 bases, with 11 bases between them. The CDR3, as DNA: TGCGCCAGCAGCTTGGCAGAGGGGTGGAATGAAAAACTGTTTTTT. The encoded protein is CASSLAEGWNEKLFF.

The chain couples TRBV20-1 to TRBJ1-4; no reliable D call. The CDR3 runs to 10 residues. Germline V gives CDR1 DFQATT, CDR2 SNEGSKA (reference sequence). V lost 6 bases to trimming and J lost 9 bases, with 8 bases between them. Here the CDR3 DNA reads TGCAGTGCGCTGTCGAAAAAACTGTTTTTT. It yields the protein CSALSKKLFF.

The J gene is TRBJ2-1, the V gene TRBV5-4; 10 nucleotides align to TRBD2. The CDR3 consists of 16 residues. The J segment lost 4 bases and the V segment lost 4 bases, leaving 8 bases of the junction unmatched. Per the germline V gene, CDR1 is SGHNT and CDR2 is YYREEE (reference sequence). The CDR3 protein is CASSPGLAGEYNEQFF. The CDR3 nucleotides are TGTGCCAGCAGCCCGGGGCTAGCGGGAGAATACAATGAGCAGTTCTTC. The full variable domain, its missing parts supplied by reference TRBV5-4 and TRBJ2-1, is ETGVTQSPTHLIKTRGQQVTLRCSSQSGHNTVSWYQQALGQGPQFIFQYYREEENGRGNFPPRFSGLQFPNYSSELNVNALELDDSALYLCASSPGLAGEYNEQFFGPGTRLTVL.

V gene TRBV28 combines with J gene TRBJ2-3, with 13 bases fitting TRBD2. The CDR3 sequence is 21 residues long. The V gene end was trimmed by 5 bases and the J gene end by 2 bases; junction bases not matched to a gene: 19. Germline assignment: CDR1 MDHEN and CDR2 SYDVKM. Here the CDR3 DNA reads TGTGCCAGCAGTCCCATTAATCCGGGACTAGCGGGAATCGTCCCCACAGATACGCAGTATTTT. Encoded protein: CASSPINPGLAGIVPTDTQYF.

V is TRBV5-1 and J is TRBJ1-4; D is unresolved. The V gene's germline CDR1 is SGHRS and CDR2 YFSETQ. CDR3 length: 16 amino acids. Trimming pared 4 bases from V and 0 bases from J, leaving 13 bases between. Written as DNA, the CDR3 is TGCGCCAGCAGCCCTTTAGGACCTGCAACTAATGAAAAACTGTTTTTT. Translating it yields CASSPLGPATNEKLFF.

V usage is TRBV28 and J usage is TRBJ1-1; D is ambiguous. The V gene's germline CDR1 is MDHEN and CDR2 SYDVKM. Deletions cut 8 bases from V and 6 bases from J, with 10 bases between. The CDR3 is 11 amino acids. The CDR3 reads CASRKVAEAFF. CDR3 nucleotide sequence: TGTGCCAGCCGTAAGGTGGCTGAAGCTTTCTTT.

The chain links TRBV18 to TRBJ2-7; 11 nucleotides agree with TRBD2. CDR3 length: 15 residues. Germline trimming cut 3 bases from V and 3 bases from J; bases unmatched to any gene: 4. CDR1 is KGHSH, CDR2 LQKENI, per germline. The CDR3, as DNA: TGTGCCAGCTCACCCTTACTAGCGGGGGTCTACGAGCAGTACTTC. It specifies CASSPLLAGVYEQYF.

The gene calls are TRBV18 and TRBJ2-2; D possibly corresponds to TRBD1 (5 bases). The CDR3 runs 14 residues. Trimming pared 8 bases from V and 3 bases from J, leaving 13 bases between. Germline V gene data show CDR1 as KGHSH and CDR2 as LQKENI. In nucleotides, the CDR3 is TGTGCCAGCCGTCCACAGGTCTACACCGGGGAGCTGTTTTTT. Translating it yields CASRPQVYTGELFF.

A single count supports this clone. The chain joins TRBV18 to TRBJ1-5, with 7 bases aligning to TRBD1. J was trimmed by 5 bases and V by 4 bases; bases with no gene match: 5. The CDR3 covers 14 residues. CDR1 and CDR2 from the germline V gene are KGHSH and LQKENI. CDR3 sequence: CASSQQGSHQPQHF. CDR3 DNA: TGTGCCAGCTCACAACAGGGGTCCCATCAGCCCCAGCATTTT.

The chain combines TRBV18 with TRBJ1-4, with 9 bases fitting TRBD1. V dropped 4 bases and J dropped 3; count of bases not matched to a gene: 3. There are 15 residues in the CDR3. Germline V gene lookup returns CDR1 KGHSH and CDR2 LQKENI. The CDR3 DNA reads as TGTGCCAGCTCACGGGACAGGGCTGCTAATGAAAAACTGTTTTTT. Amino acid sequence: CASSRDRAANEKLFF.

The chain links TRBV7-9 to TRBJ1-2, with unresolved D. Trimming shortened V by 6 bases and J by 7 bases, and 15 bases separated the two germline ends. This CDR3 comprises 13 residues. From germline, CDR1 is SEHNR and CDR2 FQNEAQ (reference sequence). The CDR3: CASRQESWGGYTF. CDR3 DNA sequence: TGTGCCAGCAGGCAAGAGAGCTGGGGTGGCTACACCTTC.

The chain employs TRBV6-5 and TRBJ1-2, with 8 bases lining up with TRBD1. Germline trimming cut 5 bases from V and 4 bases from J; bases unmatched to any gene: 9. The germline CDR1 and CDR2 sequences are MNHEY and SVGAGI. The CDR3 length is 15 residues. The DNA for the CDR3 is TGTGCCAGCAGTACCTTCAGGGGGCGCATCTATGGCTACACCTTC. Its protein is CASSTFRGRIYGYTF.

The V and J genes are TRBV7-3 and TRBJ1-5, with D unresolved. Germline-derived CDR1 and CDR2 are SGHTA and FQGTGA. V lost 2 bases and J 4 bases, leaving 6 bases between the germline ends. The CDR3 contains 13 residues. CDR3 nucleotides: TGTGCCAGCAGCTTACAAGAAAATCAGCCCCAGCATTTT. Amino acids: CASSLQENQPQHF.

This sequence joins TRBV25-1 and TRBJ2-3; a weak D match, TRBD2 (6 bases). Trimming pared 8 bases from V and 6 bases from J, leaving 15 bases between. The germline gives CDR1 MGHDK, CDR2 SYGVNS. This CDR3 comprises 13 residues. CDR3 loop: CASRSPGRDTQYF. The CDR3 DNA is TGTGCCAGCCGTTCCCCAGGGAGGGATACGCAGTATTTT.

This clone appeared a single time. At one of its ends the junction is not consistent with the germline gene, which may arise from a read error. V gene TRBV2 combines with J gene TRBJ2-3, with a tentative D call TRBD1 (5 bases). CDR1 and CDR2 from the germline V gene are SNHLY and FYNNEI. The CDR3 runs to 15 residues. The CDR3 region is CASGEPVTVTDTQYF. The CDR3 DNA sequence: TGTGCCAGCGGTGAGCCGGTGACAGTCACAGATACGCAGTATTTT.